This passage covers 17 T cell receptor beta chains from one sample sequenced in a study of cytomegalovirus exposure and HLA in healthy donors. The PCR was carried out with 60 Vbeta primers and 13 Jbeta primers. Repertoires were generated with immunoSEQ multiplex PCR, while TCRdb's copy carries only in-frame clones and drops some. The sample lists around 150,000 clones; approximately 85% were seen once. Input material: PBMCs. The receptors stem from a man aged 50 to 59 in good health and CMV-seropositive.

The V and J genes are TRBV4-2 and TRBJ2-7, with no clear D. Trimming removed 0 bases from V and 6 bases from J, with 12 bases in between. Germline-derived CDR1 and CDR2 are LGHNA and YNFKEQ. The CDR3 has 14 residues. This chain's CDR3 is CASSQDRLTFEQYF. CDR3 DNA: TGTGCCAGCAGCCAAGACAGGTTAACTTTCGAGCAGTACTTC.

This chain uses TRBV7-8 with TRBJ2-7; maybe TRBD1 (5 bases). This CDR3 spans 15 amino acids. V lost 7 bases and J lost 4, with 20 bases in between. Germline V gives CDR1 SGHVS, CDR2 FQNEAQ. In DNA form, the CDR3 reads TGTGCCAGCACCCCCTTTGAAGGGGCGTATTACGAGCAGTACTTC. Its translation: CASTPFEGAYYEQYF.

The rearrangement uses TRBV5-1 and TRBJ1-1; a weak D match, TRBD1 (6 bases). The V and J ends lost 4 bases and 2 bases respectively, with 15 bases between them. CDR3 length: 15 residues. CDR1 is SGHRS, CDR2 YFSETQ, per germline. In DNA form, the CDR3 reads TGCGCCAGCAGCCCGTTACAGGGCTCCAACACTGAAGCTTTCTTT. It yields the protein CASSPLQGSNTEAFF.

The chain is built from TRBV28 and TRBJ2-2; a weak D match, TRBD1 (6 bases). The V gene lost 10 bases and the J gene lost 7 bases, with 13 bases spanning the gap. This CDR3 is built from 12 residues. In germline, CDR1 is MDHEN, CDR2 SYDVKM. The CDR3 sequence is CATPSRGGELFF. The CDR3 DNA follows: TGTGCCACCCCTAGCAGGGGCGGGGAGCTGTTTTTT.

The J gene is TRBJ1-5, the V gene TRBV15; D gene uncertain. Trimming left V 0 bases short and J 4 bases short, with 7 bases between. The CDR3 is 14 residues long. The germline V gene has CDR1 LNHNV and CDR2 YYDKDF (reference sequence). The CDR3 reads CATSRDRGNQPQHF. CDR3 nucleotides: TGTGCCACCAGCAGAGATCGCGGGAATCAGCCCCAGCATTTT.

This clone was seen a few times. The rearrangement joins TRBV10-3 to TRBJ2-5, with 13 bases lining up with TRBD2. V lost 3 bases, J lost 1 base, and 5 bases stayed unmatched. The CDR3 contains 17 residues. Germline CDR1 and CDR2: ENHRY and SYGVKD. CDR3 residues: CAISEGLAGAIQETQYF. The DNA for the CDR3 is TGTGCCATCAGTGAAGGACTAGCGGGAGCTATCCAAGAGACCCAGTACTTC.

The V gene is TRBV18, the J gene TRBJ2-7, with 8 bases fitting TRBD2. Germline trimming cut 6 bases from V and 7 bases from J; bases unmatched to any gene: 17. The length of the CDR3 is 16 residues. Looked up from germline, CDR1 is KGHSH and CDR2 is LQKENI. CDR3 coding DNA: TGTGCCAGCTCCCGATCGGTTGGAGCGGGAGTCCAAGAGCAGTACTTC. This codes for CASSRSVGAGVQEQYF.

Comments on this clone: At one of its ends the junction is not consistent with the germline gene, which may arise from a read error. CDR3 nucleotides: TGTTCCAGCAGCATTGCCGGGACAGGGGGCGTTTGGCAGTACTTC. Translated, it gives CSSSIAGTGGVWQYF. The gene calls are TRBV7-9 and TRBJ2-7; 12 positions agree with TRBD1. The CDR3 contains 15 residues. Germline V CDR1 and CDR2: SEHNR, FQNEAQ (reference sequence).

This clone was observed a handful of times. The genes are TRBV2 and TRBJ2-1, with D possibly being TRBD1 (8 bases). The CDR3 sequence is 21 residues long. Germline lookup yields CDR1 SNHLY and CDR2 FYNNEI. Trimming removed 1 base from V and 3 bases from J, with 28 bases in between. CDR3: CASSEVQGAKGTTRDYNEQFF. In nucleotides, the CDR3 is TGTGCCAGCAGTGAAGTCCAGGGGGCGAAAGGGACTACGCGGGACTACAATGAGCAGTTCTTC.

This clone was detected many times. This chain connects TRBV6-5 to TRBJ2-7; D not certain. There are 14 residues in the CDR3. V lost 4 bases to trimming and J lost 6 bases, with 16 bases between them. CDR1 is MNHEY, CDR2 SVGAGI, per germline. The CDR3 coding sequence is TGTGCCAGCAGTTTCACGGCGGAGACGGGCGAGCAGTACTTC. Protein: CASSFTAETGEQYF.

The CDR3 sequence is CASSVRDSLDTQYF. CDR3 coding DNA: TGTGCCAGCAGTGTACGGGACAGCCTAGATACGCAGTATTTT. The chain has TRBV2 and TRBJ2-3, with 7 bases fitting TRBD1. Germline V gives CDR1 SNHLY, CDR2 FYNNEI. Trimming removed 4 bases from V and 5 bases from J; junction bases left unmatched: 6. The CDR3 consists of 14 residues. The full variable domain, in which reference TRBV2 and TRBJ2-3 provide the parts outside the CDR3, is EPEVTQTPSHQVTQMGQEVILRCVPISNHLYFYWYRQILGQKVEFLVSFYNNEISEKSEIFDDQFSVERPDGSNFTLKIRSTKLEDSAMYFCASSVRDSLDTQYFGPGTRLTVL.

This clone was detected only once. This chain joins TRBV27 and TRBJ2-1, with 7 bases fitting TRBD2. The junction had 6 bases not matched to a gene; V was cut back by 3 bases and J by 7 bases. Germline V CDR1 and CDR2: MNHEY, SMNVEV (reference sequence). This CDR3 has 14 residues. The CDR3 sequence: CASSFAGAGNEQFF. The CDR3 coding sequence is TGTGCCAGCAGTTTCGCGGGAGCGGGGAATGAGCAGTTCTTC.

This rearrangement joins TRBV7-9 to TRBJ2-7; a weak D match, TRBD2 (6 bases). CDR3 size: 13 residues. Looked up from germline, CDR1 is SEHNR and CDR2 is FQNEAQ (reference sequence). Trimming left V 6 bases short and J 1 base short, with 10 bases between. The DNA of the CDR3 is TGTGCCAGCAGGTTGCGGGGATCCTACGAGCAGTACTTC. Encoded protein: CASRLRGSYEQYF.

A single count supports this clone. This chain connects TRBV10-3 to TRBJ2-7, with TRBD1 matching 8 bases. Germline values: CDR1 ENHRY, CDR2 SYGVKD. The CDR3 has 15 amino acids. The trim removed 10 bases at V and 3 bases at J, leaving 14 bases unmatched. CDR3 DNA: TGTGCCACAGCGACAGGGGTTGGGGGCCGCTACGAGCAGTACTTC. Its protein product is CATATGVGGRYEQYF.

The V gene is TRBV5-4, the J gene TRBJ2-7; 9 bases map to TRBD1. In germline, CDR1 is SGHNT, CDR2 YYREEE (reference sequence). The V gene end was trimmed by 7 bases and the J gene end by 3 bases; junction bases not matched to a gene: 11. CDR3 length equals 15 residues. CDR3 DNA sequence: TGTGCCAGCGCCCCCGGGACAGGGAGTGACTACGAGCAGTACTTC. Its protein is CASAPGTGSDYEQYF.

The chain has TRBV28 and TRBJ2-7, with 7 bases matching TRBD1. The CDR3 runs 15 residues. CDR1 is MDHEN and CDR2 is SYDVKM in the germline V gene. V lost 4 bases and J lost 4; bases outside the gene matches: 10. The CDR3 sequence is CASSSLGQVKYEQYF. The CDR3 DNA follows: TGTGCCAGCAGTTCACTAGGACAGGTTAAGTACGAGCAGTACTTC. The whole variable domain, remainder taken from reference TRBV28 and TRBJ2-7, is DVKVTQSSRYLVKRTGEKVFLECVQDMDHENMFWYRQDPGLGLRLIYFSYDVKMKEKGDIPEGYSVSREKKERFSLILESASTNQTSMYLCASSSLGQVKYEQYFGPGTRLTVT.

This clone was picked up a small number of times. The gene calls are TRBV4-1 and TRBJ1-1; D might be TRBD1 (5 bases). This CDR3 is 15 amino acids long. The V end was cut by 0 bases, the J end by 6 bases, with 14 bases between. CDR1 MGHRA and CDR2 YSYEKL come from the germline V gene. The CDR3 nucleotides are TGCGCCAGCAGCCAAGATGGGGGGAGAAATCCTGAAGCTTTCTTT. This codes for CASSQDGGRNPEAFF.